This T cell receptor (beta chain) is from a study of blood T cell repertoires in COVID-19 (dated by TCRdb to the early 2020s). Describing the broader study: Samples from collaborators originated in the United States, Italy and Spain and spanned both the acute and convalescent phases of COVID-19. The prospective study material was composed of cDNA or gDNA derived from T cells, B-cell-depleted T cells, or PBMCs. Subjects who had been exposed to COVID-19, were actively infected with it, or had recovered from it provided the deeply sampled blood TCRbeta repertoires that made up the dataset. The repertoires were released in a freely available public database intended as a resource for research on the immune response to SARS-CoV-2. The samples were drawn from two sources: the first 160 participants of the ongoing ImmuneRACE study, and 1,000 to 1,500 subjects contributed by 6 global collaborators. The sample metadata nearly always contained a de-identified subject ID, COVID-19 status, age in years and sex. Where HLA class I and class II types were available, the types were taken from metadata supplied by the sample provider, not from assay-based typing. Overall study results and their limits: The quantity of clinical and demographic metadata differed by source and by participant and was supplied without curation.

Whole blood was collected in K2EDTA tubes by collaborating institutions according to the institutions' own protocols. For TCRbeta analysis, collaborator samples were shipped as frozen whole blood, as isolated PBMCs, or as DNA extracted from either sample type. Of note for this clone: There is no known antigen for this receptor. The record has no base qualities; no much larger clone is one base away.

From a lookup of the germline V gene, CDR1 and CDR2 are SGDLS and YYNGEE. The trim is 4 bases for V and 5 bases for J, with a gap of 12 bases between the germline ends. Inclusive of the bounding cysteine and phenylalanine, the CDR3 is 13 residues long. Only the CDR3 part of the read is kept: 39 bases, read in frame from the first base. TCRbeta CDR3 regions were amplified from genomic DNA by means of the immunoSEQ Assay, a bias-controlled multiplex PCR. As for how the authors treated the data: The number of nucleated cells in each sample was estimated from the amplification of reference gene primers within the assay. To quantify the absolute abundance of each unique TCRbeta CDR3 rearrangement, sequence reads were collapsed and filtered. For each sample, productive Simpson clonality was calculated as the square root of Simpson's diversity index across productive rearrangements. TCRdb holds this immuneACCESS table with in-frame rearrangements only. Some clones are missing; in checked studies, unresolved V genes explain under half, and the rest has no known cause. V, J and clone size are those of that table, while D and trimming were read from the DNA. The sample table records approximately 670,000 clones; 75% to 90% of these occur just once. Around 0.3% of the sample rests with the top ten.

This chain joins TRBV9 to TRBJ1-2, with no confident D gene call. The TCR was taken from a woman aged 18-29 years with acute or convalescent COVID-19. Sequencing was performed on peripheral blood. The nucleotide sequence reads as follows: TGTGCCAGCAGCCCCCAAGACAAGTATGGCTACACCTTC. This sequence encodes CASSPQDKYGYTF.